The sequence of this TCR beta chain was determined in a study of CD8+CD57+ T cells in acquired aplastic anemia. Study information: Across the sorted CD4+ and CD8+ cells, DNA amounts averaged roughly 3 ug.

Profiles of TCR beta VDJ and CDR3 were generated from a genomic DNA template. Each CDR3 protein is one row after TCRdb ran MiXCR on the reads. The sample carries around 150,000 distinct CDR3 sequences, less than 45% recorded once. The source material was sorted CD4+, CD8+, or CD8+CD57+ T cells (not recorded which) from PBMCs. This receptor was obtained from a human donor in good health, serving as a control.

The CDR3 loop reads CASSEDGSNQPQHF. CDR3 DNA: TGCGCCAGCAGTGAGGACGGAAGCAATCAGCCCCAGCATTTT. The chain uses TRBV10-1 and TRBJ1-5; no firm D call. The CDR3 covers 14 residues. V was clipped by 2 bases and J by 1 base, with 6 bases between them. The germline gives CDR1 WNHNN, CDR2 SYGVQD (reference sequence).